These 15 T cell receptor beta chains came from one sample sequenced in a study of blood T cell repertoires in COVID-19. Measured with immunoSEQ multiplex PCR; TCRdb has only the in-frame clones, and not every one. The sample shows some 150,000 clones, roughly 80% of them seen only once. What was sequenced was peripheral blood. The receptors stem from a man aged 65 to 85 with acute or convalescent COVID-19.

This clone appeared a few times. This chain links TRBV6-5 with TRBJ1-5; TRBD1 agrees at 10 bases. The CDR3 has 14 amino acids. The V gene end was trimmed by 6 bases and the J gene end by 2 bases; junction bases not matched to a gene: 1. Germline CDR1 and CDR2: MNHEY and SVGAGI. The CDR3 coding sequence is TGTGCCAGCAGCGGGACAGGGGGCAATCAGCCCCAGCATTTT. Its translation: CASSGTGGNQPQHF.

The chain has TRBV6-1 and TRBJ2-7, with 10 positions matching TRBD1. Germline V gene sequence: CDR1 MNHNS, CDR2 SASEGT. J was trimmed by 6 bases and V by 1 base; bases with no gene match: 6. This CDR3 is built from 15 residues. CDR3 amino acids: CASSEGQGAFFEQYF. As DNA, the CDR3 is TGTGCCAGCAGTGAAGGACAGGGGGCGTTCTTCGAGCAGTACTTC.

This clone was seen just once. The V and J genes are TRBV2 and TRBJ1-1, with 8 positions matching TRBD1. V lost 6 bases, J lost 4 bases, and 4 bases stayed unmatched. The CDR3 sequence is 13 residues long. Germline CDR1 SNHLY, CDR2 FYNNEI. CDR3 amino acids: CASRETGGTEAFF. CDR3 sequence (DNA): TGTGCCAGCAGGGAAACAGGGGGCACTGAAGCTTTCTTT.

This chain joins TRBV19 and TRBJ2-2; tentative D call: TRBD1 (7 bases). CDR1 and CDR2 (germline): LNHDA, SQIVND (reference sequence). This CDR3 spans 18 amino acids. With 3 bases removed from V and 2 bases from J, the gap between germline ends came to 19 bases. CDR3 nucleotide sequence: TGTGCCAGTAGTATGGTCGGGAAGACAGGGACTAACACCGGGGAGCTGTTTTTT. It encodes CASSMVGKTGTNTGELFF.

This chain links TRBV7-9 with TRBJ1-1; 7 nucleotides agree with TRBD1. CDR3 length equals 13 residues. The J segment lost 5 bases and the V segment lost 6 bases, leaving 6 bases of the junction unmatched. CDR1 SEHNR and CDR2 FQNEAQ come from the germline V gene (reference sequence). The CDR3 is CASRLAGGTEAFF. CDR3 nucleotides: TGTGCCAGCAGACTGGCAGGGGGGACTGAAGCTTTCTTT.

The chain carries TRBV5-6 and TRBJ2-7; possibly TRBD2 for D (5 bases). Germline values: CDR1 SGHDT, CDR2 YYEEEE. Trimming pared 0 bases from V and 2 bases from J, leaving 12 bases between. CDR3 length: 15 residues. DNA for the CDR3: TGTGCCAGCAGCTTGGGAGGGCTACCTCCCTACGAGCAGTACTTC. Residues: CASSLGGLPPYEQYF.

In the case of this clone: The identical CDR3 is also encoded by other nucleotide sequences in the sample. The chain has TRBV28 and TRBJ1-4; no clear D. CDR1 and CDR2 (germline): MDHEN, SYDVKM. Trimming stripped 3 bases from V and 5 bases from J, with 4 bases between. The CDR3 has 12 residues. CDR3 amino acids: CASSLSNEKLFF. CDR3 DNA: TGTGCCAGCAGTTTGTCGAATGAAAAACTGTTTTTT.

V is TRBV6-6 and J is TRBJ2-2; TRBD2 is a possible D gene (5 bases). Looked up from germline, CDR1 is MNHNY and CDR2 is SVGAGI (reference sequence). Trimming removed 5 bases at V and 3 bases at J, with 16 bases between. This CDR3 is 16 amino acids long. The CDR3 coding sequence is TGTGCCAGCAGTGGACTGACTTCACGCGACACCGGGGAGCTGTTTTTT. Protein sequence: CASSGLTSRDTGELFF.

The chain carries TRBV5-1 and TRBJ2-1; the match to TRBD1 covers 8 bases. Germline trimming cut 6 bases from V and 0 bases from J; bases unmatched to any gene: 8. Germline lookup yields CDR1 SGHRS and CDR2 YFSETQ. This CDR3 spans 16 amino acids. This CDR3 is CASTRTGSSSYNEQFF. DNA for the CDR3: TGCGCCAGCACCCGGACAGGGTCTAGCTCCTACAATGAGCAGTTCTTC.

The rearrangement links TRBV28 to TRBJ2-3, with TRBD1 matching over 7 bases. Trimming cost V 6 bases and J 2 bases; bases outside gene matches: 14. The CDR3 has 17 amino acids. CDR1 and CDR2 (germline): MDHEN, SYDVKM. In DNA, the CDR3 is TGTGCCAGCAGCCAGGGCGGCCGAGGGGGCGACACAGATACGCAGTATTTT. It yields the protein CASSQGGRGGDTDTQYF.

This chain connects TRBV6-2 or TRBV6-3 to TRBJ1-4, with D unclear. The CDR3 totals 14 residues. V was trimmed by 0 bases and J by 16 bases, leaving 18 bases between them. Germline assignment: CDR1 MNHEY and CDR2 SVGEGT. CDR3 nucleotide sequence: TGTGCCAGCAGTTACTCAGTTGGGCCCCCTGGCTCGTTTTTT. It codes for CASSYSVGPPGSFF.

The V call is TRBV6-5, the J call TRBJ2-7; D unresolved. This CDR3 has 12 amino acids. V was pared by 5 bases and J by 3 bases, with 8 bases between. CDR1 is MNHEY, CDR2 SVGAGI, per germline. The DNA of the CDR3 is TGTGCCAGCAGTCAAACACACTACGAGCAGTACTTC. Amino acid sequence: CASSQTHYEQYF.

Written as DNA, the CDR3 is TGTGCCAGCTTAACCAAGGGTACCGGGGGGGTATGGACCCAGTACTTC. It specifies CASLTKGTGGVWTQYF. The chain has TRBV5-6 and TRBJ2-5; 8 nucleotides line up with TRBD2. This CDR3 has 16 amino acids. V lost 7 bases to trimming and J lost 7 bases; unmatched junction nucleotides: 18. Germline values: CDR1 SGHDT, CDR2 YYEEEE.

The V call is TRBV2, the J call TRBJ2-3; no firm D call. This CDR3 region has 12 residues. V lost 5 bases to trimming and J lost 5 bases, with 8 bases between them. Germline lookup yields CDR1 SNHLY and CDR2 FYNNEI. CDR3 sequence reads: CASSPGGDTQYF. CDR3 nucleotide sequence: TGTGCCAGCAGTCCAGGTGGAGATACGCAGTATTTT.

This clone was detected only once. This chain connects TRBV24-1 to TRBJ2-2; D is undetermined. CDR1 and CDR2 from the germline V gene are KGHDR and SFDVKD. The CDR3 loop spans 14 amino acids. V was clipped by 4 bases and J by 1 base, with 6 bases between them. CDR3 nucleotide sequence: TGTGCCACCAGTGAAGCGCAGAACACCGGGGAGCTGTTTTTT. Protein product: CATSEAQNTGELFF.